The 14 T cell receptor beta chains below come from one sample, sequenced in a study of T-cell memory formation after mild COVID-19 (dated by TCRdb to the early 2020s). Library preparation used 5' RACE. This sample was sequenced with an Illumina NovaSeq 6000. TCRdb cleaned the public reads at Q25 with fastp, built clones with MiXCR and kept in-frame beta chains. Entries that share a CDR3 protein sequence are merged under the most common genes and DNA. This sample gives over 150,000 distinct CDR3 sequences in total; around a sixth of them show up just once. Roughly 3.7% of the sample belongs to the ten largest clones. Sequencing used PBMCs or a T cell subset sorted from them (not recorded which). These receptors were taken from a man aged 18 to 35 who had mild COVID-19 (a few samples of this study predate the infection). The sample titles of this study are shuffled in the database, so cell type and time point are left out; the donor was told from shared clones.

This clonotype was counted only a few times. CDR3 protein: CASSPQGATGELFF. CDR3 DNA: TGTGCCAGCAGTCCGCAGGGTGCCACCGGGGAGCTGTTTTTT. This rearrangement joins TRBV28 to TRBJ2-2; weak D call: TRBD1 (5 bases). Looked up from germline, CDR1 is MDHEN and CDR2 is SYDVKM. Trimming took off 5 bases at V and 4 bases at J, with 11 bases between the two ends. The CDR3 sequence is 14 residues long.

This clonotype has more than one count but fewer than ten. This sequence joins TRBV18 and TRBJ2-3; 8 bases are a match to TRBD2. V lost 3 bases, J lost 6 bases, and 11 bases stayed unmatched. Looked up from germline, CDR1 is KGHSH and CDR2 is LQKENI. This CDR3 comprises 16 residues. Here the CDR3 DNA reads TGTGCCAGCTCACCGACGAGCGGGGGTCCGGGGGATACGCAGTATTTT. Encoded protein: CASSPTSGGPGDTQYF.

This chain links TRBV7-6 with TRBJ2-5, with D possibly called TRBD1 or TRBD2 (5 bases each). The CDR3 extends over 15 amino acids. V was trimmed by 1 base and J by 5 bases, leaving 14 bases between them. CDR1 and CDR2 (germline): SGHVS, FNYEAQ. CDR3 sequence: CASSLGGSLRETQYF. In nucleotides, the CDR3 is TGTGCCAGCAGCTTAGGGGGGAGCCTAAGGGAGACCCAGTACTTC.

The chain employs TRBV11-2 and TRBJ1-1, with 7 bases lining up with TRBD1. The germline gives CDR1 SGHAT, CDR2 FQNNGV. V dropped 6 bases and J dropped 1; count of bases not matched to a gene: 8. The length of the CDR3 is 15 residues. CDR3 bases: TGTGCCAGCAGTTTCTCGGGACAGACGAACACTGAAGCTTTCTTT. It specifies CASSFSGQTNTEAFF.

The chain joins TRBV24-1 to TRBJ2-4; TRBD1 aligns across 11 bases. The V segment lost 4 bases and the J segment 4 bases; nucleotides outside the gene matches: 2. The CDR3 extends over 15 amino acids. Per the germline V gene, CDR1 is KGHDR and CDR2 is SFDVKD. The CDR3 bases are TGTGCCACCAGTGAGGGACAGGGGGGGAAAAACATTCAGTACTTC. This translates into CATSEGQGGKNIQYF.

DNA of the CDR3: TGTGCCAGCTCACCGGACAGGGTAACAGATACGCAGTATTTT. Its protein product is CASSPDRVTDTQYF. The V and J genes are TRBV18 and TRBJ2-3, with 8 bases matching TRBD1. J gave up 3 bases and V 3 bases, and 2 bases lay outside the gene matches. The CDR3 has 14 residues. Germline CDR1 and CDR2: KGHSH and LQKENI. The full variable domain, in which reference TRBV18 and TRBJ2-3 provide the parts outside the CDR3, is NAGVMQNPRHLVRRRGQEARLRCSPMKGHSHVYWYRQLPEEGLKFMVYLQKENIIDESGMPKERFSAEFPKEGPSILRIQQVVRGDSAAYFCASSPDRVTDTQYFGPGTRLTVL.

This clonotype was picked up a small number of times. The chain links TRBV5-1 to TRBJ2-3, with unresolved D. The CDR3 extends over 14 amino acids. V shed 1 base and J shed 1 base, with 7 bases lying between them. From germline, CDR1 is SGHRS and CDR2 YFSETQ. DNA of the CDR3: TGCGCCAGCAGCTTGCTTCGTGGCACAGATACGCAGTATTTT. Translated, it gives CASSLLRGTDTQYF.

This clonotype has more than one count but fewer than ten. The chain carries TRBV12-3 or TRBV12-4 and TRBJ1-4; D remains unclear. The CDR3 loop spans 12 amino acids. Trimming stripped 4 bases from V and 7 bases from J, with 7 bases between. CDR3 sequence: CASSWTGEKLFF. The CDR3, as DNA: TGTGCCAGCAGTTGGACGGGTGAAAAACTGTTTTTT.

The rearrangement joins TRBV19 to TRBJ2-2, with D possibly TRBD1 on 5 matching bases. Germline V lookup: CDR1 LNHDA, CDR2 SQIVND (reference sequence). V was clipped by 4 bases and J by 4 bases, with 10 bases between them. The CDR3 is made up of 14 amino acids. The CDR3 protein is CASSKTGGTGELFF. The CDR3 DNA follows: TGTGCCAGTAGTAAAACAGGTGGCACCGGGGAGCTGTTTTTT.

This clonotype has only a few counts. The chain links TRBV12-3 or TRBV12-4 to TRBJ1-1, with 10 bases lining up with TRBD1. V trimming: 3 bases; J trimming: 4 bases; junction bases outside the gene matches: 11. The CDR3 spans 17 residues. DNA of the CDR3: TGTGCCAGCAGTTTCAGACAGGGGGCCCCCCGGGTCACTGAAGCTTTCTTT. Translation: CASSFRQGAPRVTEAFF.

The rearrangement joins TRBV5-1 to TRBJ2-5, with 7 nucleotides matching TRBD2. After removal of 4 bases from V and 1 base from J, the junction contained 4 bases not matched to a gene. The CDR3 sequence is 14 residues long. From germline, CDR1 is SGHRS and CDR2 YFSETQ. The CDR3 reads CASSIGTTQETQYF. The CDR3 nucleotides read TGCGCCAGCAGCATCGGGACTACCCAAGAGACCCAGTACTTC.

This chain links TRBV10-3 with TRBJ2-2; 14 nucleotides align to TRBD2. The germline gives CDR1 ENHRY, CDR2 SYGVKD. Germline trimming cut 9 bases from V and 0 bases from J; bases unmatched to any gene: 6. The CDR3 has 17 amino acids. CDR3 sequence reads: CAISGTSGGPNTGELFF. CDR3 sequence (DNA): TGTGCCATAAGCGGGACTAGCGGGGGCCCGAACACCGGGGAGCTGTTTTTT.

This clonotype was recorded at least ten times. The chain is built from TRBV6-2 or TRBV6-3 and TRBJ2-7; D could derive from TRBD1 or TRBD2 (5 bases each). V lost 0 bases and J 3 bases, leaving 15 bases between the germline ends. CDR1 MNHEY and CDR2 SVGEGT come from the germline V gene. The CDR3 length is 16 residues. The CDR3 spells CASSYSGLGPRYEQYV. CDR3 bases: TGTGCCAGCAGTTACTCGGGGTTGGGACCCCGCTACGAGCAGTACGTC.

This clonotype was recorded a few times. This sequence joins TRBV4-1 and TRBJ2-2; D is unresolved. The CDR3 is 15 amino acids. CDR1 is MGHRA, CDR2 YSYEKL, per germline. The V gene lost 1 base and the J gene lost 2 bases, with 8 bases spanning the gap. In nucleotides, the CDR3 is TGCGCCAGCAGCCAAGCCAGGTTAAACACCGGGGAGCTGTTTTTT. This gives the protein CASSQARLNTGELFF.